This T cell receptor (beta chain) was documented in a study of blood T cell repertoires in COVID-19. Study in general: The study drew acute and convalescent COVID-19 samples from the United States, Italy and Spain.

CDR1 and CDR2 from the germline V gene are MNHEY and SVGAGI. There are 14 residues in the CDR3. V lost 8 bases and J 1 base, leaving 15 bases between the germline ends. Each participant's cohort was designated according to participant-reported clinical history. Assay used: immunoSEQ multiplex PCR; TCRdb lists only in-frame clones, some missing. The table shows about 370,000 clones, with roughly nine tenths occurring only once. The sample was PBMCs or T cells enriched from blood (not recorded which). V and J are TRBV6-5 and TRBJ2-7, with D tentatively TRBD2 (5 bases). This clonotype originated in a man between 18 and 29 years old who had recovered from COVID-19. The CDR3 reads CASGRGSASYEQYF. In DNA form, the CDR3 reads TGTGCCAGCGGCCGGGGATCGGCTTCCTACGAGCAGTACTTC.